The next 32 T cell receptor beta chains were all read from a single sample in a study of blood T cell repertoires in COVID-19 (dated by TCRdb to between 2020 and 2021). Library creation used the immunoSEQ multiplex PCR assay. TCRdb mirrors the immuneACCESS table, restricted to in-frame sequences. Some clones are absent from its copies; in checked studies, under half trace to an unresolved V gene, and the reason for the others is unknown. The sample table records some 270,000 clones; about 87% of these occur just once. The ten most abundant clones make up 2.5% to 4% of the sample. The specimen was PBMCs or T cells enriched from blood (not recorded which). The receptor source for this set is a woman aged 40-49 years who had been exposed to COVID-19.

The rearrangement uses TRBV5-1 and TRBJ2-1; D not resolved. CDR1 and CDR2 from the germline V gene are SGHRS and YFSETQ. Trimming shortened V by 4 bases and J by 7 bases, and 15 bases separated the two germline ends. The CDR3 consists of 14 residues. CDR3 loop: CASSHVPGFNEQFF. DNA of the CDR3: TGCGCCAGCAGCCACGTCCCGGGTTTTAATGAGCAGTTCTTC.

Of note for this clone: Distinct nucleotide sequences in the sample also encode this CDR3. V and J are TRBV18 and TRBJ2-7; D ambiguous. The V end was cut by 0 bases, the J end by 0 bases, with 9 bases between. Per germline, CDR1 KGHSH and CDR2 LQKENI. The CDR3 is 15 amino acids. The CDR3: CASSPPGLPSYEQYF. CDR3 DNA: TGTGCCAGCTCACCACCTGGGCTACCCTCCTACGAGCAGTACTTC.

The V gene is TRBV25-1, the J gene TRBJ2-5, with 10 bases identical to TRBD1. The CDR3 sequence is 15 residues long. V shed 4 bases, J shed 5 bases, and the junction held 7 bases outside the gene matches. Germline V gene lookup returns CDR1 MGHDK and CDR2 SYGVNS. CDR3 coding DNA: TGTGCCAGCAGTGCGGAACGGGGACAGGGGGAGACCCAGTACTTC. Translated: CASSAERGQGETQYF.

J is TRBJ1-4 and V is TRBV5-4, with D maybe TRBD1 (6 bases). This CDR3 is 12 amino acids long. Trimming removed 2 bases at V and 8 bases at J, with 7 bases between. The germline V gene encodes CDR1 SGHNT and CDR2 YYREEE (reference sequence). In DNA form, the CDR3 reads TGTGCCAGCAGCTTTCAGGGGGAAAAACTGTTTTTT. Translation gives CASSFQGEKLFF.

The chain carries TRBV15 and TRBJ1-4; 7 bases map to TRBD1. Trimming removed 6 bases from V and 5 bases from J; junction bases left unmatched: 6. CDR1 LNHNV and CDR2 YYDKDF come from the germline V gene (reference sequence). The CDR3 is made up of 14 amino acids. For the CDR3, the DNA is TGTGCCACCAGACCCGGGACAGTGAATGAAAAACTGTTTTTT. The encoded protein is CATRPGTVNEKLFF.

The chain has TRBV12-3 or TRBV12-4 and TRBJ2-3, with TRBD2 matching over 8 bases. The CDR3 sequence is 13 residues long. J was trimmed by 3 bases and V by 6 bases; bases with no gene match: 2. The DNA of the CDR3 is TGTGCCAGCAGCCCGGGAGGGACAGATACGCAGTATTTT. Encoded protein: CASSPGGTDTQYF.

The genes are TRBV30 and TRBJ2-1, with 7 bases aligning to TRBD1. Germline assignment: CDR1 GTSNPN and CDR2 SVGIG (reference sequence). V dropped 2 bases and J dropped 5; count of bases not matched to a gene: 3. The CDR3 runs to 13 residues. CDR3 DNA: TGTGCCTGGAGTAGGGACAGTAACAATGAGCAGTTCTTC. Protein product: CAWSRDSNNEQFF.

The V and J genes are TRBV9 and TRBJ2-6; a possible D gene is TRBD2 (6 bases). The CDR3 is 20 amino acids. Trimming removed 3 bases from V and 1 base from J, with 23 bases in between. CDR1 is SGDLS, CDR2 YYNGEE, per germline. DNA of the CDR3: TGTGCCAGCAGCGATCCGGGACTTCCCCCTTTCAAATCTGGGGCCAACGTCCTGACTTTC. Translating it yields CASSDPGLPPFKSGANVLTF.

The chain combines TRBV7-2 with TRBJ2-1; 9 nucleotides line up with TRBD2. The CDR3 is made up of 16 amino acids. The germline V gene encodes CDR1 SGHTA and CDR2 FQGNSA. V shed 2 bases, J shed 6 bases, and the junction held 8 bases outside the gene matches. For the CDR3, the DNA is TGTGCCAGCAGCTTAATCGGCGGGGGGGCCCCCAATGAGCAGTTCTTC. Amino acid sequence: CASSLIGGGAPNEQFF. Full variable domain (missing parts from reference TRBV7-2 and TRBJ2-1): GAGVSQSPSNKVTEKGKDVELRCDPISGHTALYWYRQSLGQGLEFLIYFQGNSAPDKSGLPSDRFSAERTGGSVSTLTIQRTQQEDSAVYLCASSLIGGGAPNEQFFGPGTRLTVL.

The V and J genes are TRBV7-2 and TRBJ2-7, with D maybe TRBD2 (6 bases). The CDR3 consists of 16 residues. Germline V gives CDR1 SGHTA, CDR2 FQGNSA. V lost 1 base, J lost 1 base, and 14 bases lay in between. The CDR3 DNA is TGTGCCAGCAGCTTAGTAGTTAGGGGAGGATCCTACGAGCAGTACTTC. Translated, it gives CASSLVVRGGSYEQYF.

The rearrangement joins TRBV28 to TRBJ1-2, with 7 bases lining up with TRBD1. The CDR3 covers 13 residues. Germline CDR1 is MDHEN and CDR2 is SYDVKM. V shed 7 bases, J shed 6 bases, and the junction held 8 bases outside the gene matches. CDR3 region: CASKTGTVDGYTF. The CDR3 DNA is TGTGCCAGCAAAACCGGGACAGTGGATGGCTACACCTTC.

The V gene is TRBV19, the J gene TRBJ2-3; 7 positions match TRBD1. Losses at the gene ends were 4 bases for V and 2 bases for J; bases not matched to a gene: 12. This CDR3 is built from 17 residues. Germline V gene data show CDR1 as LNHDA and CDR2 as SQIVND (reference sequence). The CDR3 DNA follows: TGTGCCAGTAGTACATCGACAGGGAAAGGATTCACAGATACGCAGTATTTT. Amino acid sequence: CASSTSTGKGFTDTQYF.

V is TRBV9 and J is TRBJ1-1; tentative D call: TRBD1 (5 bases). Germline loops: CDR1 SGDLS, CDR2 YYNGEE. The CDR3 covers 15 residues. Trimming shortened V by 3 bases and J by 0 bases, and 12 bases separated the two germline ends. The CDR3 region has the DNA TGTGCCAGCAGCGCTCTCGACAGTATGAACACTGAAGCTTTCTTT. It codes for CASSALDSMNTEAFF.

The CDR3 region is CASSLGQGATYNEQFF. DNA of the CDR3: TGTGCCAGCAGCTTAGGTCAGGGGGCGACCTACAATGAGCAGTTCTTC. J is TRBJ2-1 and V is TRBV7-6, with 8 nucleotides matching TRBD1. The CDR3 is 16 amino acids. The V gene's germline CDR1 is SGHVS and CDR2 FNYEAQ. V gave up 1 base and J gave up 2 bases; unmatched junction bases: 4.

The V and J genes are TRBV7-3 and TRBJ2-2; D might be TRBD2 (5 bases). Per the germline V gene, CDR1 is SGHTA and CDR2 is FQGTGA. Trimming left V 1 base short and J 0 bases short, with 6 bases between. CDR3 length equals 15 residues. The CDR3 loop is CASSLIGTNTGELFF. Here the CDR3 DNA reads TGTGCCAGCAGCTTAATCGGGACGAACACCGGGGAGCTGTTTTTT.

The gene calls are TRBV29-1 and TRBJ1-2; TRBD1 agrees at 7 bases. Germline V gene lookup returns CDR1 SQVTM and CDR2 ANQGSEA. The CDR3 has 11 residues. The junction had 5 bases not matched to a gene; V was cut back by 7 bases and J by 6 bases. CDR3 coding DNA: TGCAGCGGGGAACAGGGGAATGGCTACACCTTC. It translates to CSGEQGNGYTF.

This rearrangement joins TRBV9 to TRBJ1-2; D might be TRBD1 (5 bases). V was trimmed by 7 bases and J by 4 bases, leaving 11 bases between them. In germline, CDR1 is SGDLS, CDR2 YYNGEE. This CDR3 is built from 12 residues. CDR3 nucleotides: TGTGCCAGCCAGCAGGGTACCTATGGCTACACCTTC. Translation: CASQQGTYGYTF.

The chain joins TRBV24-1 to TRBJ1-2, with TRBD1 identical over 10 bases. The CDR3 loop spans 16 amino acids. V lost 6 bases to trimming and J lost 8 bases; unmatched junction nucleotides: 14. Germline V gene data show CDR1 as KGHDR and CDR2 as SFDVKD. CDR3 DNA sequence: TGTGCCACCAGTCCGAATTCCGGGACAGGGGCACAGGGCTACACCTTC. Protein: CATSPNSGTGAQGYTF.

A remark on this clone: The identical CDR3 is also encoded by other nucleotide sequences in the sample. The chain links TRBV27 to TRBJ1-2; weak D call: TRBD1 (5 bases). Trimming shortened V by 2 bases and J by 4 bases, and 8 bases separated the two germline ends. There are 13 residues in the CDR3. Germline V CDR1 and CDR2: MNHEY, SMNVEV (reference sequence). CDR3 sequence reads: CASSLGGGYGYTF. CDR3 DNA: TGTGCCAGCAGTTTAGGGGGGGGCTATGGCTACACCTTC.

As DNA, the CDR3 is TGTGCCAGCAGTTGGGGAGCCTTAAGGGAGCAGTACTTC. This sequence encodes CASSWGALREQYF. V is TRBV6-5 and J is TRBJ2-7; tentative D call: TRBD2 (5 bases). The CDR3 is 13 amino acids. CDR1 and CDR2 (germline): MNHEY, SVGAGI. The ends were cut back, 4 bases at V and 7 bases at J, with 14 bases in the middle.

The CDR3 nucleotides read TGTGCCAGCCGGAGTTATCGGCACACTGAAGCTTTCTTT. Its translation is CASRSYRHTEAFF. V is TRBV12-3 or TRBV12-4 and J is TRBJ1-1; D gene ambiguous. This CDR3 comprises 13 residues. Trimming pared 8 bases from V and 3 bases from J, leaving 13 bases between.

The chain carries TRBV6-5 and TRBJ1-2; D perhaps matches TRBD1 (5 bases). Germline-derived CDR1 and CDR2 are MNHEY and SVGAGI. This CDR3 region has 13 residues. Deletions cut 5 bases from V and 8 bases from J, with 15 bases between. Written as DNA, the CDR3 is TGTGCCAGCAGTACTCCGGGGGGGGGAGGCTACACCTTC. It is translated as CASSTPGGGGYTF.

In its sample, this clone was seen a few times. The J gene is TRBJ1-3, the V gene TRBV28, with 8 bases that match TRBD1. Germline lookup yields CDR1 MDHEN and CDR2 SYDVKM. After removal of 6 bases from V and 4 bases from J, the junction contained 5 bases not matched to a gene. The CDR3 is made up of 14 amino acids. This CDR3 is CASRSGTGGNTIYF. The CDR3 DNA is TGTGCCAGCAGATCAGGGACAGGAGGAAACACCATATATTTT.

The chain couples TRBV21-1 to TRBJ1-1; the D call TRBD1 from the table was never checked on the DNA. TRBV21-1 is described as a pseudogene. The CDR3 extends over 16 amino acids. The chain's CDR3 is CASSKPWTGFHTEAFF. The CDR3 DNA reads TGTGCCAGCAGCAAACCGTGGACAGGGTTCCACACTGAAGCTTTCTTT.

The rearrangement links TRBV6-5 to TRBJ2-7, with TRBD2 matching over 11 bases. Germline loops: CDR1 MNHEY, CDR2 SVGAGI. V dropped 7 bases and J dropped 0; count of bases not matched to a gene: 5. The CDR3 contains 15 residues. CDR3 sequence (DNA): TGTGCCAGCAACCAGCTAGCGGGGGGCTCCTACGAGCAGTACTTC. Residues: CASNQLAGGSYEQYF.

The V gene is TRBV6-1, the J gene TRBJ2-1, with 13 bases identical to TRBD2. V gave up 4 bases and J gave up 3 bases; unmatched junction bases: 6. The CDR3 contains 17 residues. CDR1 MNHNS and CDR2 SASEGT come from the germline V gene. CDR3 nucleotides: TGTGCCAGCAGTGGGACTAGCGGGAGTAGGTTCTACAATGAGCAGTTCTTC. This encodes CASSGTSGSRFYNEQFF.

The V and J genes are TRBV30 and TRBJ1-6; D is uncertain. Germline V gene sequence: CDR1 GTSNPN, CDR2 SVGIG (reference sequence). CDR3 size: 13 residues. Trimming removed 5 bases at V and 5 bases at J, with 10 bases between. CDR3 sequence reads: CAWSLGNNSPLHF. CDR3 nucleotides: TGTGCCTGGTCCCTTGGCAATAATTCACCCCTCCACTTT.

J is TRBJ2-2 and V is TRBV19; D is possibly TRBD1 (5 bases). V was shortened by 7 bases and J by 6 bases, with 18 bases between the two germline ends. CDR3 length equals 15 residues. Germline V gene lookup returns CDR1 LNHDA and CDR2 SQIVND (reference sequence). The CDR3: CASTPTAPGSGELFF. Written as DNA, the CDR3 is TGTGCCAGTACCCCGACAGCTCCCGGGTCCGGGGAGCTGTTTTTT.

V is TRBV19 and J is TRBJ2-1; TRBD2 aligns across 8 bases. The V segment lost 4 bases and the J segment 7 bases; nucleotides outside the gene matches: 9. Per germline, CDR1 LNHDA and CDR2 SQIVND (reference sequence). CDR3 length: 15 residues. DNA for the CDR3: TGTGCCAGTAGTAGGAGCGGGAGCGGTGTAAATGAGCAGTTCTTC. Amino acid sequence: CASSRSGSGVNEQFF.

The chain links TRBV7-9 to TRBJ1-4; D unresolved. CDR1 is SEHNR, CDR2 FQNEAQ, per germline (reference sequence). The V end lost 2 bases, the J end lost 7 bases, and 14 bases lay between the germline ends. The CDR3 runs 15 residues. For the CDR3, the DNA is TGTGCCAGCAGCTTACAGGCCCGGATGGGTGAAAAACTGTTTTTT. Amino acid sequence: CASSLQARMGEKLFF.

The rearrangement links TRBV7-2 to TRBJ2-2; possible D gene TRBD1, 6 bases. Germline V CDR1 and CDR2: SGHTA, FQGNSA. The CDR3 consists of 14 residues. V gave up 2 bases and J gave up 4 bases, with 8 bases separating them. CDR3 coding DNA: TGTGCCAGCAGCTTACACAGGGCCACCGGGGAGCTGTTTTTT. It specifies CASSLHRATGELFF.

This clone was picked up a small number of times. This chain links TRBV7-9 with TRBJ2-5; D is possibly TRBD1 (6 bases). Trimming took off 8 bases at V and 0 bases at J, with 19 bases between the two ends. The CDR3 sequence is 16 residues long. Germline CDR1 is SEHNR and CDR2 is FQNEAQ (reference sequence). The CDR3 nucleotides read TGTGCCAGCGGCCTCTGGACAGAATCTTACCAAGAGACCCAGTACTTC. It is translated as CASGLWTESYQETQYF.